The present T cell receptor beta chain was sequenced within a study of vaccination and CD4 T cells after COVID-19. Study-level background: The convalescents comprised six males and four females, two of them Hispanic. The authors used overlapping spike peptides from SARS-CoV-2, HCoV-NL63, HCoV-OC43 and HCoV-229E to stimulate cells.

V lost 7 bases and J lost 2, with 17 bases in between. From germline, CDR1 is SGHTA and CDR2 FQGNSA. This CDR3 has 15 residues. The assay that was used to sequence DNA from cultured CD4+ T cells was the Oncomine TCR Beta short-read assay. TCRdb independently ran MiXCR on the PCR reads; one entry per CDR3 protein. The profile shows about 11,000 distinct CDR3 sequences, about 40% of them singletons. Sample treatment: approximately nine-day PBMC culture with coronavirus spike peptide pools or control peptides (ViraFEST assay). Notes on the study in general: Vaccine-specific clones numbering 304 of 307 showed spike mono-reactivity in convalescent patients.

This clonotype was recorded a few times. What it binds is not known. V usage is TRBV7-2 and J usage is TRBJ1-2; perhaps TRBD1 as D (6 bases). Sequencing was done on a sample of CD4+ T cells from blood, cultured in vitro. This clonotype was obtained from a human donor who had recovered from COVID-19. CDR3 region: CASTLTRGGNYGYTF. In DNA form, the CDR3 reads TGTGCCAGCACCCTGACCAGGGGAGGGAACTATGGCTACACCTTC. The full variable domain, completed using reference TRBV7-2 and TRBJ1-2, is GAGVSQSPSNKVTEKGKDVELRCDPISGHTALYWYRQSLGQGLEFLIYFQGNSAPDKSGLPSDRFSAERTGGSVSTLTIQRTQQEDSAVYLCASTLTRGGNYGYTFGSGTRLTVV.